The following is a T cell receptor (beta chain) sequence with its context. The antigen remains unidentified. Trimming shortened V by 6 bases and J by 4 bases, and 13 bases separated the two germline ends. The CDR3 sequence is 15 residues long. Germline V CDR1 and CDR2: MGHRA, YSYEKL. The treatment is: around 19 received Ad26.COV2.S at low or high dose, single or two shots; a few received placebo; per-sample allocation not given. Day 63 after the first vaccine or placebo injection was the time point for sampling. This entry is derived from a study of Ad26.COV2.S vaccination and SARS-CoV-2 variants. Study details: Once, or twice with 56 days between doses, Ad26.COV2.S was given intramuscularly.

Study outcomes and limitations: Vaccine and placebo groups showed comparable non-spike TCR breadth. Breadth, reportedly substantial, characterized the spike-specific CD8+ and CD4+ T cell responses after vaccination.

The assay was immunoSEQ multiplex PCR, and TCRdb's table has in-frame clones only and misses some. The data show a few hundred thousand clones, 89% seen once. The source material was peripheral blood, sampled in a trial of Ad26.COV2.S vaccine versus placebo. The sequence was obtained from a person aged 18-60 years who received the Ad26.COV2.S COVID-19 vaccine or a placebo. This chain joins TRBV4-1 and TRBJ1-6; D not resolved. For the CDR3, the DNA is TGCGCCAGCAGTCTCATACAGAGTTATAATTCACCCCTCCACTTT. Protein: CASSLIQSYNSPLHF.